This T cell receptor beta chain was sequenced for a study of PD-1 blockade in classical Hodgkin lymphoma. Overall study context: Patients were treated with nivolumab at 3 mg/kg, and this was given intravenously every 2 weeks. Notes on the study in general: Sources of repertoire differences remain undefined, possibly disease activity or prior therapy.

Regarding this clone: Its target is not known.

This table comes from immunoSEQ multiplex PCR, and its TCRdb copy is limited to in-frame clones, with some not included. The profile shows about 15,000 clones, 89% of them singletons. Time point indicated: cycle 4 day 1 (C4D1), after more than five weeks of nivolumab. All trial patients relapsed after autologous stem cell transplantation. From thawed PBMCs, CD8+ T cells were isolated by magnetic negative selection. The sequence was obtained from a human donor with classical Hodgkin lymphoma. The sample here was CD8+ T cells from blood, taken before the fourth cycle of nivolumab.

The CDR3 DNA is TGTGCCACCAGCACCCGGACGTCGATGGACGAGCAGTACTTC. Its translation: CATSTRTSMDEQYF. V is TRBV15 and J is TRBJ2-7; D gene ambiguous. The V end was cut by 4 bases, the J end by 5 bases, with 15 bases between. Germline V lookup: CDR1 LNHNV, CDR2 YYDKDF (reference sequence). The CDR3 is 14 residues long.